A single TCR beta chain is shown here with its context. Its antigen is unidentified. The data stem from a study of T cell responses to AZD1222 COVID-19 vaccine. At the level of the study: Second-dose intervals of approximately 4 or approximately 12 weeks were pooled. Whole-study findings and limits: Donors skewed white British and female; clonal diversity was possibly underestimated.

Germline V lookup: CDR1 KGHSH, CDR2 LQKENI. J was trimmed by 1 base and V by 2 bases; bases with no gene match: 14. The CDR3 is 20 residues long. Repertoires were generated with immunoSEQ multiplex PCR, while TCRdb's copy carries only in-frame clones and drops some. The data show some 150,000 clones, with 85% to 95% seen just once and less than 2% held by the top ten. Sequences were derived from peripheral blood, sampled on day 0 of AZD1222 vaccination. The chain carries TRBV18 and TRBJ2-6; TRBD2 aligns across 7 bases. The clonotype comes from an adult in good health. The CDR3 coding sequence is TGTGCCAGCTCACCAATAGAGGGGCCGGGACTACGTTCTGGGGCCAACGTCCTGACTTTC. This gives the protein CASSPIEGPGLRSGANVLTF.